Given below is one T cell receptor (beta chain) in context. The target antigen is unknown. The data stem from a study of T cell responses to AZD1222 COVID-19 vaccine. Findings and limits, study-wide: Baseline seropositivity occurred in only 5 to 7 AZD1222 recipients. Donors were chiefly white British, with a greater number of females, and clonal diversity was perhaps underestimated.

The V segment lost 2 bases and the J segment 7 bases; nucleotides outside the gene matches: 5. The CDR3 has 13 residues. TCRdb's copy holds only in-frame clones and misses some; the assay was immunoSEQ multiplex PCR. In the table there are tens of thousands of clones, 80% to 90% of which are singletons. The sample consisted of peripheral blood, taken on day 0 of AZD1222 vaccination. The receptor was isolated from an adult in good health. V usage is TRBV5-3 and J usage is TRBJ1-2; 7 bases match TRBD1. TRBV5-3 is given ORF status, its function remaining uncertain. CDR3: CARSFLGGFGYTF. CDR3 DNA: TGTGCCAGAAGCTTCTTAGGGGGCTTTGGCTACACCTTC.